This T cell receptor beta chain came from a study of T cell repertoires in cytomegalovirus infection. For this clonotype: What it binds is not known.

V lost 6 bases and J lost 3, with 12 bases in between. Germline V gene data show CDR1 as DFQATT and CDR2 as SNEGSKA (reference sequence). This CDR3 spans 13 amino acids. TCRdb re-called the reads with MiXCR, one entry per CDR3 protein. The data hold 550,000 to 700,000 distinct CDR3 sequences, with 35% to 50% observed a single time. The clonotype was recovered from a human donor in good health (CMV status not recorded). Some clones in this sample may be carry-over from other donors' samples. This sequence joins TRBV20-1 and TRBJ2-4, with D tentatively TRBD1 (5 bases). The specimen was cultured PBMCs, collected from culture after CMV antigen stimulation. CDR3 in DNA: TGCAGTGCCAGGGCGGTTGGCAAAAACATTCAGTACTTC. Translating gives CSARAVGKNIQYF.